This passage covers 27 T cell receptor beta chains from one sample sequenced in a study of blood T cell repertoires in COVID-19. The assay was immunoSEQ multiplex PCR, and TCRdb's table has in-frame clones only and misses some. The sample shows 120,000 to 150,000 clones, 88% of them seen only once. The sequenced sample consisted of peripheral blood. These TCRs come from a human donor with COVID-19, enrolled during active disease. The donor label of this sample is uncertain.

This clone came up a few times. The CDR3 spells CATSGADLNTEAFF. The DNA of the CDR3 is TGTGCCACCAGTGGAGCGGATCTGAACACTGAAGCTTTCTTT. The rearrangement links TRBV24-1 to TRBJ1-1; D unclear. This CDR3 has 14 amino acids. The V and J ends lost 5 bases and 0 bases respectively, with 9 bases between them. CDR1 KGHDR and CDR2 SFDVKD come from the germline V gene.

The V gene is TRBV7-9, the J gene TRBJ2-3; 13 bases align to TRBD2. The germline CDR1 and CDR2 sequences are SEHNR and FQNEAQ (reference sequence). V shed 2 bases and J 2 bases; nucleotides not matched to a gene: 4. The CDR3 runs 17 residues. CDR3 protein: CASSLTSGGGPTDTQYF. CDR3 in DNA: TGTGCCAGCAGCTTAACTAGCGGGGGGGGGCCCACAGATACGCAGTATTTT.

This chain joins TRBV10-1 and TRBJ1-6, with 7 positions matching TRBD1. The CDR3 sequence is 14 residues long. V gave up 6 bases and J gave up 5 bases; unmatched junction bases: 4. CDR1 and CDR2 (germline): WNHNN, SYGVQD (reference sequence). The CDR3 sequence: CASSSGQHNSPLHF. The DNA of the CDR3 is TGCGCCAGCAGCTCGGGACAGCATAATTCACCCCTCCACTTT.

The V gene is TRBV25-1, the J gene TRBJ1-3; D remains unclear. Deletions cut 3 bases from V and 4 bases from J, with 10 bases between. The CDR3 has 14 residues. Germline V gene data show CDR1 as MGHDK and CDR2 as SYGVNS. DNA for the CDR3: TGTGCCAGCAGTGACAGACTGGCGGGAAACACCATATATTTT. Protein product: CASSDRLAGNTIYF.

V and J are TRBV3-1 (or the pseudogene TRBV3-2) and TRBJ1-3; D is unresolved. Trimming removed 2 bases at V and 7 bases at J, with 18 bases between. The CDR3 runs to 16 residues. Germline loops: CDR1 LGHDT, CDR2 YNNKEL (reference sequence). The CDR3 sequence: CASSQNAADNGNTIYF. CDR3 DNA sequence: TGTGCCAGCAGCCAAAACGCGGCGGATAATGGGAACACCATATATTTT.

A single count supports this clone. V and J are TRBV28 and TRBJ1-5; 10 bases are a match to TRBD1. The CDR3 contains 19 residues. The V gene end was trimmed by 5 bases and the J gene end by 1 base; junction bases not matched to a gene: 14. Germline CDR1 and CDR2: MDHEN and SYDVKM. The CDR3 protein is CASSPRDRGAWKSNQPQHF. In DNA, the CDR3 is TGTGCCAGCAGTCCCAGGGACAGGGGAGCGTGGAAGAGCAATCAGCCCCAGCATTTT.

The chain links TRBV30 to TRBJ2-5; 10 bases align to TRBD2. With V trimmed by 2 bases and J by 2 bases, 8 bases remained unmatched. This CDR3 comprises 16 residues. Per the germline V gene, CDR1 is GTSNPN and CDR2 is SVGIG (reference sequence). The CDR3 loop reads CAWSRGSSGGQETQYF. The CDR3 DNA reads TGTGCCTGGAGTCGGGGGAGTAGCGGGGGGCAAGAGACCCAGTACTTC.

The rearrangement links TRBV10-1 to TRBJ1-1, with 8 nucleotides matching TRBD1. The trim removed 5 bases at V and 5 bases at J, leaving 4 bases unmatched. This CDR3 is 13 amino acids long. Germline CDR1 WNHNN, CDR2 SYGVQD (reference sequence). Here the CDR3 reads CASSFGDRTEAFF. The CDR3, as DNA: TGCGCCAGCAGTTTCGGGGACAGGACTGAAGCTTTCTTT.

This clone was recorded a few times. The rearrangement links TRBV7-3 to TRBJ1-3; D gene unclear. Germline V gene sequence: CDR1 SGHTA, CDR2 FQGTGA. The CDR3 sequence is 13 residues long. Trimming pared 6 bases from V and 0 bases from J, leaving 6 bases between. The CDR3 spells CASSSGSGNTIYF. CDR3 DNA: TGTGCCAGCAGTTCGGGCTCTGGAAACACCATATATTTT.

This chain links TRBV7-3 with TRBJ2-3; 12 bases map to TRBD2. The CDR3 length is 16 residues. CDR1 and CDR2 (germline): SGHTA, FQGTGA. Trimming cost V 4 bases and J 5 bases; bases outside gene matches: 7. CDR3 DNA sequence: TGTGCCAGCAGCTCCGCTAGCGGGGGGGCTGGAGATACGCAGTATTTT. Translation gives CASSSASGGAGDTQYF.

V and J are TRBV5-1 and TRBJ2-7, with TRBD2 matching 11 bases. V was clipped by 5 bases and J by 3 bases; unmatched bases: 7. The germline CDR1 and CDR2 sequences are SGHRS and YFSETQ. This CDR3 comprises 15 residues. CDR3 amino acids: CASRPSGGPGYEQYF. DNA for the CDR3: TGCGCCAGCAGACCTAGCGGGGGGCCAGGCTACGAGCAGTACTTC.

The chain employs TRBV14 and TRBJ2-1; D unresolved. CDR3 size: 18 residues. Germline loops: CDR1 SGHDN, CDR2 FVKESK. Trimming removed 0 bases from V and 0 bases from J, with 15 bases in between. The CDR3 loop reads CASSQDLGQSSSYNEQFF. Here the CDR3 DNA reads TGTGCCAGCAGCCAAGATCTGGGCCAGTCCAGCTCCTACAATGAGCAGTTCTTC. The whole variable domain, remainder taken from reference TRBV14 and TRBJ2-1, is EAGVTQFPSHSVIEKGQTVTLRCDPISGHDNLYWYRRVMGKEIKFLLHFVKESKQDESGMPNNRFLAERTGGTYSTLKVQPAELEDSGVYFCASSQDLGQSSSYNEQFFGPGTRLTVL.

The J gene is TRBJ2-3, the V gene TRBV5-1; a possible D gene is TRBD2 (5 bases). CDR1 and CDR2 from the germline V gene are SGHRS and YFSETQ. Between the trimmed V and J ends, which lost 0 bases and 1 base, there was a span of 15 bases. The CDR3 length is 17 residues. The CDR3 is CASSLVQSGQGTDTQYF. CDR3 coding DNA: TGCGCCAGCAGCTTGGTCCAGAGCGGCCAGGGCACAGATACGCAGTATTTT.

This chain connects TRBV25-1 to TRBJ1-2; 7 nucleotides agree with TRBD1. The CDR3 is 13 amino acids. The germline V gene has CDR1 MGHDK and CDR2 SYGVNS. The V gene end was trimmed by 5 bases and the J gene end by 2 bases; junction bases not matched to a gene: 2. In DNA form, the CDR3 reads TGTGCCAGCAGTCCGACAGGGAACTATGGCTACACCTTC. The encoded protein is CASSPTGNYGYTF.

The chain uses TRBV5-5 and TRBJ2-1; 13 bases are a match to TRBD2. From germline, CDR1 is SGHKS and CDR2 YYEKEE (reference sequence). This CDR3 comprises 15 residues. Germline trimming cut 3 bases from V and 8 bases from J; bases unmatched to any gene: 5. Here the CDR3 DNA reads TGTGCCAGCAGCTCAAGACTAGCGGGGGGTGATGAGCAGTTCTTC. As protein: CASSSRLAGGDEQFF.

This rearrangement joins TRBV29-1 to TRBJ2-7; 7 bases agree with TRBD1. Germline loops: CDR1 SQVTM, CDR2 ANQGSEA. CDR3 length equals 13 residues. V lost 4 bases, J lost 4 bases, and 7 bases stayed unmatched. CDR3 sequence (DNA): TGCAGCGTTGCCGGGACAGCACCTTACGAGCAGTACTTC. It yields the protein CSVAGTAPYEQYF.

The chain recombines TRBV11-2 with TRBJ2-2; 7 bases agree with TRBD1. Germline V gives CDR1 SGHAT, CDR2 FQNNGV. CDR3 length: 14 residues. The junction had 7 bases not matched to a gene; V was cut back by 5 bases and J by 7 bases. CDR3 region: CASSPYRTGGELFF. DNA of the CDR3: TGTGCCAGCAGCCCCTACCGGACAGGCGGGGAGCTGTTTTTT.

The genes are TRBV5-4 and TRBJ2-4; 8 bases are a match to TRBD1. The germline V gene encodes CDR1 SGHNT and CDR2 YYREEE (reference sequence). After removal of 4 bases from V and 0 bases from J, the junction contained 6 bases not matched to a gene. This CDR3 has 16 residues. The chain's CDR3 is CASSGDRTLAKNIQYF. DNA for the CDR3: TGTGCCAGCAGCGGGGACAGGACTCTAGCCAAAAACATTCAGTACTTC.

The gene calls are TRBV7-9 and TRBJ1-5, with TRBD1 as a possible D gene (6 bases). Germline values: CDR1 SEHNR, CDR2 FQNEAQ (reference sequence). V was pared by 0 bases and J by 1 base, with 10 bases between. The CDR3 has 16 amino acids. The CDR3 DNA is TGTGCCAGCAGCTTAGCTCTGCAGGGGAGCAATCAGCCCCAGCATTTT. Encoded protein: CASSLALQGSNQPQHF.

The chain carries TRBV10-3 and TRBJ1-1; 8 positions match TRBD1. Trimming at V came to 7 bases and at J to 1 base, leaving 5 bases not matched to a gene. Germline V gene sequence: CDR1 ENHRY, CDR2 SYGVKD. This CDR3 has 14 residues. The DNA for the CDR3 is TGTGCCATCACCGACAGGGGTGAGAACACTGAAGCTTTCTTT. Translated: CAITDRGENTEAFF.

The rearrangement uses TRBV7-3 and TRBJ2-2; D perhaps matches TRBD1 (6 bases). The CDR3 runs 15 residues. V was clipped by 5 bases and J by 4 bases, with 14 bases between them. CDR1 and CDR2 from the germline V gene are SGHTA and FQGTGA. Here the CDR3 reads CASSRSGQLTGELFF. DNA for the CDR3: TGTGCCAGCAGCCGCTCGGGACAACTCACCGGGGAGCTGTTTTTT. The complete variable domain, with remaining parts taken from reference TRBV7-3 and TRBJ2-2, reads GAGVSQTPSNKVTEKGKYVELRCDPISGHTALYWYRQSLGQGPEFLIYFQGTGAADDSGLPNDRFFAVRPEGSVSTLKIQRTERGDSAVYLCASSRSGQLTGELFFGEGSRLTVL.

CDR3 coding DNA: TGTGCCAGCTCACCCGGGCAGGGTGGCTTTAATGAGCAGTTCTTC. Translation: CASSPGQGGFNEQFF. The chain is built from TRBV18 and TRBJ2-1; the D gene is possibly TRBD1 (5 bases). V lost 3 bases and J 7 bases, leaving 16 bases between the germline ends. This CDR3 has 15 residues. Germline values: CDR1 KGHSH, CDR2 LQKENI.

The chain joins TRBV7-9 to TRBJ2-6; a weak D match, TRBD2 (5 bases). The CDR3 spans 19 residues. V was shortened by 2 bases and J by 1 base, with 18 bases between the two germline ends. Germline V lookup: CDR1 SEHNR, CDR2 FQNEAQ (reference sequence). CDR3 nucleotides: TGTGCCAGCAGCTTACGGTGGGAGCTGTTCCAATCTGGGGCCAACGTCCTGACTTTC. Its protein product is CASSLRWELFQSGANVLTF. The complete variable domain, with remaining parts taken from reference TRBV7-9 and TRBJ2-6, reads DTGVSQNPRHKITKRGQNVTFRCDPISEHNRLYWYRQTLGQGPEFLTYFQNEAQLEKSRLLSDRFSAERPKGSFSTLEIQRTEQGDSAMYLCASSLRWELFQSGANVLTFGAGSRLTVL.

This chain links TRBV6-1 with TRBJ2-5; 7 nucleotides align to TRBD2. This CDR3 comprises 16 residues. Unmatched junction bases numbered 9, after V lost 1 base and J lost 4 bases. From germline, CDR1 is MNHNS and CDR2 SASEGT. CDR3 amino acids: CASSEGASGVLETQYF. In DNA, the CDR3 is TGTGCCAGCAGTGAAGGGGCTAGCGGAGTTTTAGAGACCCAGTACTTC.

This clone was seen just once. V gene TRBV6-5 combines with J gene TRBJ2-3; no clear D gene. The CDR3 consists of 13 residues. Trimming pared 0 bases from V and 7 bases from J, leaving 8 bases between. Germline CDR1 MNHEY, CDR2 SVGAGI. CDR3 in DNA: TGTGCCAGCAGTTACTCGAGCGAGCATACGCAGTATTTT. Its protein is CASSYSSEHTQYF.

V gene TRBV6-6 combines with J gene TRBJ1-2; no definite D call. Between the trimmed V and J ends, which lost 5 bases and 7 bases, there was a span of 11 bases. Germline CDR1 MNHNY, CDR2 SVGAGI (reference sequence). The CDR3 has 12 amino acids. The CDR3 bases are TGTGCCAGCAGTGTAGGACTCGTTGGCTACACCTTC. Amino acid sequence: CASSVGLVGYTF.

The CDR3 region has the DNA TGTGCCAGCAGCGTTCAAGCGTGGGATGAGCAGTTCTTC. It encodes CASSVQAWDEQFF. This chain links TRBV9 with TRBJ2-1; no firm D call. V was shortened by 2 bases and J by 8 bases, with 11 bases between the two germline ends. This CDR3 has 13 amino acids. Germline V gene data show CDR1 as SGDLS and CDR2 as YYNGEE.